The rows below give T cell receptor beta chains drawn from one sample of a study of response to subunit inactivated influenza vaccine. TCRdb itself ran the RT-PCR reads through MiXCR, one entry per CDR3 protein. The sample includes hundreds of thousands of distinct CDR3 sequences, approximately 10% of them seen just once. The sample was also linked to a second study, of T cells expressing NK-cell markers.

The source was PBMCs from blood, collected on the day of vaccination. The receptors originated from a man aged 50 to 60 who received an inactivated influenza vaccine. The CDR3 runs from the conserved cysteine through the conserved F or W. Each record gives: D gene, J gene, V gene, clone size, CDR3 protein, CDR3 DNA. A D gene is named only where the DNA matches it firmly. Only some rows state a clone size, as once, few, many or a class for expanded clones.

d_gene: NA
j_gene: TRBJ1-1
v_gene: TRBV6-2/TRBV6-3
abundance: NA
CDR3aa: CASRAGVWDTEAFF
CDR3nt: TGTGCCAGCAGGGCAGGGGTTTGGGACACTGAAGCTTTCTTT

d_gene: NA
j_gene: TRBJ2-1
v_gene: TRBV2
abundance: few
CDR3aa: CASAALGLIEQFF
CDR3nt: TGTGCCAGCGCCGCCCTAGGACTTATTGAGCAGTTCTTC

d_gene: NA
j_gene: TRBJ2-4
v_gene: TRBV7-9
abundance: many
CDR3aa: CASSPPAVAKNIQYF
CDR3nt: TGTGCCAGCAGCCCTCCGGCTGTAGCCAAAAACATTCAGTACTTC

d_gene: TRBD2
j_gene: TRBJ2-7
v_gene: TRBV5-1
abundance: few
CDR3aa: CASSYGTSGVGEQYF
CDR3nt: TGCGCCAGCAGCTATGGGACTAGCGGGGTGGGCGAGCAGTACTTC

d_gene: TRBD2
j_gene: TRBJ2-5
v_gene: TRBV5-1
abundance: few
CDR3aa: CASSRRTSAEETQYF
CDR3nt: TGCGCCAGCAGCCGTCGGACTAGCGCCGAGGAGACCCAGTACTTC

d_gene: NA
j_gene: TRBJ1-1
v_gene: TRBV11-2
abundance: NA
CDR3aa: CASSQTSYTEAFF
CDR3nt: TGTGCCAGCAGCCAAACATCATATACTGAAGCTTTCTTT

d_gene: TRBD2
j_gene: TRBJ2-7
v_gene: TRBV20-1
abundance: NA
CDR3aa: CSARDRGVLEQYF
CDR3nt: TGCAGTGCTAGAGATCGGGGGGTCCTCGAGCAGTACTTC

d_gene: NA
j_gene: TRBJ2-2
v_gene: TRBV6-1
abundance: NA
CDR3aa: CASRRGGDTGELFF
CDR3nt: TGTGCCAGCCGAAGAGGGGGAGACACCGGGGAGCTGTTTTTT

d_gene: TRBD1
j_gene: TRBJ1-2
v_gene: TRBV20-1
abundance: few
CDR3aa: CSARDSLTPNYGYTF
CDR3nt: TGCAGTGCTCGGGACAGCCTAACCCCCAACTATGGCTACACCTTC

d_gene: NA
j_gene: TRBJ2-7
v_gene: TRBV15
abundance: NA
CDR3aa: CATRREKGNTYEQYF
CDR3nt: TGTGCCACCAGGAGAGAAAAGGGGAATACCTACGAGCAGTACTTC

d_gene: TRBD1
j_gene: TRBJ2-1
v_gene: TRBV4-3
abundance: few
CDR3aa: CASSQDRGPSEQFF
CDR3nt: TGCGCCAGCAGCCAAGACAGGGGGCCTTCTGAGCAGTTCTTC

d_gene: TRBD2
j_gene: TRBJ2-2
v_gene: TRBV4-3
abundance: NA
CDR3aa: CASSQDWLAGGARTGELFF
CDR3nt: TGCGCCAGCAGCCAAGATTGGCTAGCGGGAGGGGCGCGGACCGGGGAGCTGTTTTTT

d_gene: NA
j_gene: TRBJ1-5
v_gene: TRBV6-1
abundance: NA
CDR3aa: CASNKGQRISNQPQHF
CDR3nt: TGTGCCAGCAATAAAGGACAGCGTATTAGCAATCAGCCCCAGCATTTT

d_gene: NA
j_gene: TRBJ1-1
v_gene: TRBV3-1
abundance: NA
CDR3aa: CASSPAGPTRSTEAFF
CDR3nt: TGTGCCAGCAGCCCAGCCGGGCCTACACGGTCCACTGAAGCTTTCTTT

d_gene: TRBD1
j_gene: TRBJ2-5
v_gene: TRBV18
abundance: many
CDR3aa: CASSPFTGGLQETQYF
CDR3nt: TGTGCCAGCTCACCATTCACAGGGGGCCTTCAAGAGACCCAGTACTTC

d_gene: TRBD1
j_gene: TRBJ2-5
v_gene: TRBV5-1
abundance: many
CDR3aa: CASSPGTGVSETQYF
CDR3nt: TGCGCCAGCAGCCCCGGGACAGGGGTCTCAGAGACCCAGTACTTC

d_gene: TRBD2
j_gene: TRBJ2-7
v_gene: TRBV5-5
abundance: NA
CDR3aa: CASSQLAGVVPEQYF
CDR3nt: TGTGCCAGCAGCCAGCTAGCGGGAGTCGTTCCCGAGCAGTACTTC

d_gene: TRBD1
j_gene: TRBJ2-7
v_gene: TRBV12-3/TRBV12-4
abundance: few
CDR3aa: CASSQDRASYEQYF
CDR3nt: TGTGCCAGCAGCCAGGACAGGGCCTCCTACGAGCAGTACTTC

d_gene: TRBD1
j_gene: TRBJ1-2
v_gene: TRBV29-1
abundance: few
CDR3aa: CSVEPGQGNKNYGYTF
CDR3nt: TGCAGCGTTGAACCCGGACAGGGAAACAAGAATTATGGCTACACCTTC

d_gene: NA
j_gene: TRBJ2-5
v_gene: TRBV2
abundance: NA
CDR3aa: CASSERQFAQYF
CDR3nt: TGTGCCAGCTCTGAACGGCAGTTCGCCCAGTACTTC

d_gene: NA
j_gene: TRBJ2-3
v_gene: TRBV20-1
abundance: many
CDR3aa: CSAPLADTQYF
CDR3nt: TGCAGTGCCCCTTTGGCAGATACGCAGTATTTT

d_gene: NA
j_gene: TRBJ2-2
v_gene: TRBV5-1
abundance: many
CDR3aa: CASSLQGGDTGELFF
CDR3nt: TGCGCCAGCAGCTTACAGGGCGGGGACACCGGGGAGCTGTTTTTT